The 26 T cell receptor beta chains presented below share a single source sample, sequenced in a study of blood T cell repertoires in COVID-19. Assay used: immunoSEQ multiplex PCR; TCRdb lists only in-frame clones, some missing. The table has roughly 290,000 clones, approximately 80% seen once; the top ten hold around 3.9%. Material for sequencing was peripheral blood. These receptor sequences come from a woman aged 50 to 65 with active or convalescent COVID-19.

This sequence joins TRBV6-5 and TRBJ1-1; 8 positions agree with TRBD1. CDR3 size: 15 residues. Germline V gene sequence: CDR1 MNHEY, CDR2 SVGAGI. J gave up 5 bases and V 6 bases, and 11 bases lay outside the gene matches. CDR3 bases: TGTGCCAGCAGAGGACAGGGAGAGTCGGGAACTGAAGCTTTCTTT. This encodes CASRGQGESGTEAFF.

CDR3 region: CASRSGGQSTLNTEAFF. The CDR3 nucleotides are TGTGCCAGCAGGTCAGGCGGACAGAGTACACTGAACACTGAAGCTTTCTTT. The J gene is TRBJ1-1, the V gene TRBV5-5; D may be TRBD1 (6 bases). The CDR3 length is 17 residues. Trimming removed 5 bases from V and 0 bases from J, with 20 bases in between. Per the germline V gene, CDR1 is SGHKS and CDR2 is YYEKEE (reference sequence).

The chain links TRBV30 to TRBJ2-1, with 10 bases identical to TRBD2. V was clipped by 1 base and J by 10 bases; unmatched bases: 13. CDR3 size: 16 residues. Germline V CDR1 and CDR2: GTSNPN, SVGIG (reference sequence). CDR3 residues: CAWSGLAGFGKGEQFF. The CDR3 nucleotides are TGTGCCTGGAGTGGACTAGCGGGTTTCGGGAAGGGGGAGCAGTTCTTC.

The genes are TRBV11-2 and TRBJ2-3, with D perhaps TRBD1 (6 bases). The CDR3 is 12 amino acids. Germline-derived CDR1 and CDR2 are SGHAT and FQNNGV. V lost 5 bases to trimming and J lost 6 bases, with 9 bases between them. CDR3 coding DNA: TGTGCCAGCAGCATAACAGGGGATACGCAGTATTTT. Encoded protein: CASSITGDTQYF.

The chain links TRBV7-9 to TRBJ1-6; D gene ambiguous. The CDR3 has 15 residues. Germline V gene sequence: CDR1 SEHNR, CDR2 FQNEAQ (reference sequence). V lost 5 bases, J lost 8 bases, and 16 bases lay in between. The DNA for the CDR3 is TGTGCCAGCAGCCTTACCGCTCTACGGGATTCACCCCTCCACTTT. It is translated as CASSLTALRDSPLHF.

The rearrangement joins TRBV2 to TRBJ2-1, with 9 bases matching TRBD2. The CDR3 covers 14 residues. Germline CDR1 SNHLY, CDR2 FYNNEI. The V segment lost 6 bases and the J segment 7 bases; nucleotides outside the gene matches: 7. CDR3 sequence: CASRTSGPINEQFF. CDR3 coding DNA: TGTGCCAGCAGGACTAGCGGACCTATTAATGAGCAGTTCTTC.

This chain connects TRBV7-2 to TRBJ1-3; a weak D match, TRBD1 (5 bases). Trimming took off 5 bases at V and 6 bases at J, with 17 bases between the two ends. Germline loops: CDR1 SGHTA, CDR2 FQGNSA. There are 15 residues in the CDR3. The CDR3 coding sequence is TGTGCCAGCAGCCCAAGGGGAACTCTGTTAAACACCATATATTTT. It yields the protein CASSPRGTLLNTIYF. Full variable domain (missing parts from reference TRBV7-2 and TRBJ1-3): GAGVSQSPSNKVTEKGKDVELRCDPISGHTALYWYRQSLGQGLEFLIYFQGNSAPDKSGLPSDRFSAERTGGSVSTLTIQRTQQEDSAVYLCASSPRGTLLNTIYFGEGSWLTVV.

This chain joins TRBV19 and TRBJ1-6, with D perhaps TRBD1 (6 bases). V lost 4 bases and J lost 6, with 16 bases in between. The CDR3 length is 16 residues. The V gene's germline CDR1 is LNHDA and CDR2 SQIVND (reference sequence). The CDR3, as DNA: TGTGCCAGTAGTAAGAACGCCAGGGGAAGTAATTCACCCCTCCACTTT. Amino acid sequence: CASSKNARGSNSPLHF.

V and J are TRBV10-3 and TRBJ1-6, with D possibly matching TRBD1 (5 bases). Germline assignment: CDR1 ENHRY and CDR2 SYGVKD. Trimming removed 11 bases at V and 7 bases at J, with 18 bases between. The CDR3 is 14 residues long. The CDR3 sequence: CAHSEGGANSPLHF. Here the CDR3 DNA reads TGTGCCCATTCCGAGGGCGGGGCGAATTCACCCCTCCACTTT.

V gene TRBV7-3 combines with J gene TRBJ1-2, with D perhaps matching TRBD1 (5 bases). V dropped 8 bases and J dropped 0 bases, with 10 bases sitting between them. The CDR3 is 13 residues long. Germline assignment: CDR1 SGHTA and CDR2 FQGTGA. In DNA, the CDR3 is TGTGCCAGCGGGGGAGGAGCTAACTATGGCTACACCTTC. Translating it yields CASGGGANYGYTF.

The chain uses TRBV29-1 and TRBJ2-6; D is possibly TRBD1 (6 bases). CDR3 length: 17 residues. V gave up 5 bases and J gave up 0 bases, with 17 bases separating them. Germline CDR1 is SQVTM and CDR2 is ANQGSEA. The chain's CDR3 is CSVYTGTGSSGANVLTF. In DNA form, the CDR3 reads TGCAGCGTTTATACAGGGACGGGGAGCTCTGGGGCCAACGTCCTGACTTTC.

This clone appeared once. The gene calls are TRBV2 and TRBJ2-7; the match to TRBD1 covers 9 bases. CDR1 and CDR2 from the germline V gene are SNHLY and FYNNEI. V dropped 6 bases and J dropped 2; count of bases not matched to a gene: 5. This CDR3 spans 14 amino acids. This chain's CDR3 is CASSGTGPPYEQYF. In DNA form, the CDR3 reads TGTGCCAGCAGCGGGACAGGGCCGCCCTACGAGCAGTACTTC.

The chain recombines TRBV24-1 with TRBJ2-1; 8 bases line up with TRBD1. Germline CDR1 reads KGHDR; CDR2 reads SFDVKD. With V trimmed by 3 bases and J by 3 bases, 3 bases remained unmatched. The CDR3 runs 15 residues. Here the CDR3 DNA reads TGTGCCACCAGTGATGCGGACAGGGACTACAATGAGCAGTTCTTC. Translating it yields CATSDADRDYNEQFF.

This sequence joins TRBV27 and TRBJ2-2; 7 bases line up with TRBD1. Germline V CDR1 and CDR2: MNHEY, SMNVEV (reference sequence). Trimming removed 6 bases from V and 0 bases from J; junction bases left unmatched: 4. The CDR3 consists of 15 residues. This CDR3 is CASRQGQANTGELFF. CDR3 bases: TGTGCCAGCAGACAAGGACAGGCGAACACCGGGGAGCTGTTTTTT.

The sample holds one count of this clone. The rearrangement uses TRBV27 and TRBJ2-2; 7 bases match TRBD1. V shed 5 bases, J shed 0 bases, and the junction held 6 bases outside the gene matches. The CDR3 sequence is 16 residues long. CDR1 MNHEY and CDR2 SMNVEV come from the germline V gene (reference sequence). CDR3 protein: CASSHRGGANTGELFF. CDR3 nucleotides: TGTGCCAGCAGTCATCGAGGGGGCGCGAACACCGGGGAGCTGTTTTTT.

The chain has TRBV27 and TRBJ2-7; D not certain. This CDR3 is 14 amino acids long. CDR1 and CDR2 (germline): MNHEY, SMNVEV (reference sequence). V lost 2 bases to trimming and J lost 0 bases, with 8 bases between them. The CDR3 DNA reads TGTGCCAGCAGTTTACTTGGCCCCTCCTACGAGCAGTACTTC. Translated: CASSLLGPSYEQYF.

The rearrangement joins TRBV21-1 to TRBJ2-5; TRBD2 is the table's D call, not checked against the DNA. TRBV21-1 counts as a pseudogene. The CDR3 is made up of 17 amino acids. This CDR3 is CASSKLEARGGGETQYF. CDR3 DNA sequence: TGTGCCAGCAGCAAACTGGAGGCGCGGGGAGGAGGAGAGACCCAGTACTTC.

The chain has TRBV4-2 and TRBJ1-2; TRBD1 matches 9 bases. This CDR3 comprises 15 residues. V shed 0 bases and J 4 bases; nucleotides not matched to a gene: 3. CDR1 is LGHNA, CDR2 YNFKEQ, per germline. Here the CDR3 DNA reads TGTGCCAGCAGCCAAGAAACAGGGGGCCTCTATGGCTACACCTTC. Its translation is CASSQETGGLYGYTF.

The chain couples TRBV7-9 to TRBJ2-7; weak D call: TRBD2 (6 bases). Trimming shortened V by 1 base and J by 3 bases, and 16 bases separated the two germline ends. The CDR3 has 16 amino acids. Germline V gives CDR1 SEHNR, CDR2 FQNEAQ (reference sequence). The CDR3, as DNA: TGTGCCAGCAGCTTAGAGCGTACGGGAGAGAGCTACGAGCAGTACTTC. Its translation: CASSLERTGESYEQYF. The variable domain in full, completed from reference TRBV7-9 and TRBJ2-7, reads DTGVSQNPRHKITKRGQNVTFRCDPISEHNRLYWYRQTLGQGPEFLTYFQNEAQLEKSRLLSDRFSAERPKGSFSTLEIQRTEQGDSAMYLCASSLERTGESYEQYFGPGTRLTVT.

Here the CDR3 reads CASSIGYPSGRYETQYF. The CDR3 DNA follows: TGTGCCAGTAGTATAGGGTATCCTAGCGGGAGGTATGAGACCCAGTACTTC. The chain employs TRBV19 and TRBJ2-5, with 11 bases fitting TRBD2. The ends lost 1 base at V and 5 bases at J; junction bases unmatched: 9. Germline lookup yields CDR1 LNHDA and CDR2 SQIVND (reference sequence). This CDR3 spans 17 amino acids.

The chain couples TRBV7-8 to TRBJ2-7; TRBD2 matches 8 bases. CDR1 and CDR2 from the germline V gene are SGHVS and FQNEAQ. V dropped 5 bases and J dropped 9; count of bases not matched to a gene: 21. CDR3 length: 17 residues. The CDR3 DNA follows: TGTGCCAGCAGCCCATTCTTACTAGCGGCCCTCCCCGCGGGGCAGTACTTC. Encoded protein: CASSPFLLAALPAGQYF.

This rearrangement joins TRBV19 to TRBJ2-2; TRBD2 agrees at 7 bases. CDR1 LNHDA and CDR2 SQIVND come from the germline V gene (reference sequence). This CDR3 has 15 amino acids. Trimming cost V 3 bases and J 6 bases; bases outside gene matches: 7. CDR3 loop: CASSIQGGSAGELFF. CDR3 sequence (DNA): TGTGCCAGTAGTATCCAGGGAGGGAGCGCCGGGGAGCTGTTTTTT.

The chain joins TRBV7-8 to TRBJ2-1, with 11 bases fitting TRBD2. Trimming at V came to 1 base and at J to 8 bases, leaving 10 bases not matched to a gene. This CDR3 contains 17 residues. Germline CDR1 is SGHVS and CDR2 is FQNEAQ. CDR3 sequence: CASSLVLSSGRAHEQFF. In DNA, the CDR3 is TGTGCCAGCAGCTTAGTCTTGAGTAGCGGGAGGGCCCATGAGCAGTTCTTC.

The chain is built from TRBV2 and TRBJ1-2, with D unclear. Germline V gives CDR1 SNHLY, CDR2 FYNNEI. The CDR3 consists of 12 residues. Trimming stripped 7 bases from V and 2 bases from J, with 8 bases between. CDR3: CASTPVNYGYTF. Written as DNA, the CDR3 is TGTGCCAGCACTCCAGTAAACTATGGCTACACCTTC.

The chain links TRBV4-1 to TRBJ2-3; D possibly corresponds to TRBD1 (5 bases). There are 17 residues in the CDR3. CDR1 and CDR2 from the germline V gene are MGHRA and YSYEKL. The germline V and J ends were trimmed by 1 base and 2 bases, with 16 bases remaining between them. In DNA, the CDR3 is TGCGCCAGCAGCCAAGTACAAGGGGTGAAACTCACAGATACGCAGTATTTT. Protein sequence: CASSQVQGVKLTDTQYF.

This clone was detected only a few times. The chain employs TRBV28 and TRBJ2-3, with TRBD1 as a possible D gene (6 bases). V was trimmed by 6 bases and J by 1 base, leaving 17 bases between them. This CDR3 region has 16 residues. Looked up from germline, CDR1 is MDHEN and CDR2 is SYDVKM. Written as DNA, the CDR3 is TGTGCCAGCAGCCCCCTCAGGGGACGGGGCACAGATACGCAGTATTTT. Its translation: CASSPLRGRGTDTQYF.